Each of the 15 T cell receptor beta chains below was sequenced from the same sample in a study of tumor-infiltrating lymphocytes in primary liver carcinoma. The roughly 19-33 mg bulk tissue piece was not sorted before simultaneous RNA and DNA extraction. From roughly 0.55 ug of total RNA, TCR beta-specific cDNA was reverse-transcribed using a constant-region primer. Three nested multiplex PCR rounds, a slightly modified ARM-PCR, produced the libraries for TCR beta. Use of TRBV1-TRBV30 forward primers with a C-beta reverse primer characterized the first two PCR rounds, which lasted 10 cycles each. MiXCR, run by TCRdb on the multiplex PCR reads, gives a single entry per CDR3 protein. This sample has about 54,000 distinct CDR3 sequences, with 70% to 75% found just once. The specimen sequenced was liver tumor tissue from sampling region 2. The subset denotes: tumor region T2, inferior pole. The receptor source for this set is a man aged 35 to 55 with primary liver carcinoma and hepatitis B virus infection.

Of note for this clonotype: No conserved phenylalanine or tryptophan ends this CDR3, so it is likely a read error. The chain is built from TRBV11-1 and TRBJ2-1; D call uncertain. Per germline, CDR1 SGHAT and CDR2 FQDESV (reference sequence). The CDR3 consists of 17 residues. DNA for the CDR3: TGTACCAGCAGCTTTAGGCTTCAGATATCCCTTGAGAATGAGCAGTTCATC. Translated, it gives CTSSFRLQISLENEQFI.

The CDR3 region has the DNA TGTGCCATCGGCCCTGGACTAGCGGCGTCCCCCTTCTCCTACGAGCAGTACTTC. Protein product: CAIGPGLAASPFSYEQYF. The chain has TRBV10-3 and TRBJ2-7, with 10 bases identical to TRBD2. CDR3 length: 18 residues. V lost 8 bases and J lost 0; bases outside the gene matches: 16. Germline loops: CDR1 ENHRY, CDR2 SYGVKD.

V usage is TRBV7-8 and J usage is TRBJ2-7; 7 bases line up with TRBD2. The CDR3 covers 15 residues. CDR1 is SGHVS and CDR2 is FQNEAQ in the germline V gene. CDR3 nucleotides: TGTGGTAGCAGCCCGGGGCCGGCTAGCGGTTACGAGCAGTACTTC. Residues: CGSSPGPASGYEQYF.

Details on this clonotype: No conserved phenylalanine or tryptophan ends this CDR3, so it is likely a read error. The chain combines TRBV7-8 with TRBJ2-3; D tentatively fits TRBD1 or TRBD2 (5 bases each). The germline V gene encodes CDR1 SGHVS and CDR2 FQNEAQ. The V gene lost 0 bases and the J gene lost 6 bases, with 19 bases spanning the gap. The CDR3 spans 17 residues. The CDR3 region is CASSLAQAVGPHDTQYL. The CDR3 bases are TGTGCCAGCAGCTTAGCCCAAGCGGTGGGGCCACATGATACGCAGTATCTT.

As concerns this clonotype: A single base separates this from a much larger clone, so it may be a read error. This sequence joins TRBV5-1 and TRBJ1-5; 7 bases map to TRBD2. The tail of the sequence fits TRBJ2-3 better, so the J call may be wrong. Germline CDR1 reads SGHRS; CDR2 reads YFSETQ. CDR3 length: 15 amino acids. CDR3 nucleotides: TGCGCCAGCAGCTTGTTGGGAGGGGCGGATCAGCCCCAGTATTTT. This sequence encodes CASSLLGGADQPQYF.

Worth noting for this clonotype: At one end the junction does not follow the germline gene, possibly because of a read error. The rearrangement joins TRBV6-5 to TRBJ2-1; TRBD2 matches 12 bases. Germline CDR1 is MNHEY and CDR2 is SVGAGI. The CDR3 is 16 residues long. The CDR3 sequence: CVSSSSGLAGYNEQFF. The CDR3 DNA is TGTGTCAGCAGTTCCAGTGGACTAGCGGGATACAATGAGCAGTTCTTC.

As for this clonotype: Relative to the germline gene, one junction end is altered; a read error may explain this. V usage is TRBV7-8 and J usage is TRBJ1-5, with D hard to call. Germline V lookup: CDR1 SGHVS, CDR2 FQNEAQ. The CDR3 spans 13 residues. CDR3 amino acids: CASSLNRDQSQHF. CDR3 nucleotide sequence: TGCGCCAGCAGCTTAAATCGAGATCAGTCCCAGCATTTT.

Details on this clonotype: Because it lacks the conserved phenylalanine or tryptophan at the end, this CDR3 is likely a read error. The chain carries TRBV12-3 or TRBV12-4 and TRBJ2-2, with D uncertain. The CDR3 extends over 17 amino acids. Trimming took 7 bases from V and 4 from J, leaving 22 bases between them. The CDR3 loop is CASIARRYTSGTGELFS. CDR3 sequence (DNA): TGTGCCAGCATTGCTAGACGATATACCTCAGGCACCGGGGAGCTGTTTTCT.

The V gene is TRBV7-8, the J gene TRBJ2-1, with 8 positions matching TRBD2. V dropped 8 bases and J dropped 3; count of bases not matched to a gene: 9. The length of the CDR3 is 15 residues. CDR1 and CDR2 from the germline V gene are SGHVS and FQNEAQ. The CDR3 DNA reads as TGTGCCAGCCGGTCCCCCAGCGGGAGCTACAATGAGCAGTTCTTC. Residues: CASRSPSGSYNEQFF.

Regarding this clonotype: This may come from a read error, since a much larger clone is one base off. The J gene is TRBJ2-1, the V gene TRBV5-1; D unclear. Looked up from germline, CDR1 is SGHRS and CDR2 is YFSETQ. V dropped 2 bases and J dropped 0 bases, with 9 bases sitting between them. This CDR3 is 15 amino acids long. The CDR3 region is CASSFSGSSYNEQFF. The CDR3 region has the DNA TGCGCCAGCAGCTTTTCAGGTAGCTCCTACAATGAGCAGTTCTTC.

Regarding this clonotype: An end of the junction differs from the germline gene, which may be a read error. The genes are TRBV11-2 and TRBJ2-7; D is unresolved. The CDR3 spans 14 residues. Germline loops: CDR1 SGHAT, CDR2 FQNNGV. The CDR3 loop reads CASSFTDTAHEQYF. DNA of the CDR3: TGTGCCAGCAGCTTTACTGACACTGCCCACGAGCAGTATTTC.

About this clonotype itself: One end of the junction varies from germline; a read error may be responsible. V and J are TRBV4-1 and TRBJ2-3, with 7 nucleotides matching TRBD2. This CDR3 spans 17 amino acids. Germline V gives CDR1 MGHRA, CDR2 YSYEKL. In nucleotides, the CDR3 is TGCACCAGCAACCCTTCAATCGGCGGGAGTATTGGAGATACGCAGTATTTT. Amino acid sequence: CTSNPSIGGSIGDTQYF.

A remark on this clonotype: This may stem from a read error, because a much larger clone lies one nucleotide away. V and J are TRBV30 and TRBJ2-5, with 11 bases that match TRBD2. The V gene's germline CDR1 is GTSNPN and CDR2 SVGIG (reference sequence). The J segment lost 1 base and the V segment lost 2 bases, leaving 18 bases of the junction unmatched. This CDR3 is 20 amino acids long. The CDR3 DNA is TGTGCCTGGAGTATACCTGGGGGCCAAACTAGCGGGAGCTCCCAAGAGACCCAGTACTTC. It specifies CAWSIPGGQTSGSSQETQYF.

As concerns this clonotype: At one end, the junction sequence differs from germline, possibly due to a read error. This chain links TRBV12-3 or TRBV12-4 with TRBJ2-1; 14 bases fit TRBD2. The CDR3 totals 16 residues. In DNA form, the CDR3 reads TGTGCCAGCAGCCCCCTCGGACTAGCGGGGGGCAATGAGCACTTCTTC. It codes for CASSPLGLAGGNEHFF.

This chain joins TRBV28 and TRBJ2-3; a possible D gene is TRBD2 (6 bases). Trimming removed 6 bases at V and 6 bases at J, with 16 bases between. CDR1 is MDHEN, CDR2 SYDVKM, per germline. The CDR3 length is 14 residues. CDR3 DNA: TGTGCCAGCAGCCGCCCCGGACGGGGGGATACGCAGTATTTT. Amino acids: CASSRPGRGDTQYF. Using reference TRBV28 and TRBJ2-3 for the parts outside the CDR3, the full variable domain is DVKVTQSSRYLVKRTGEKVFLECVQDMDHENMFWYRQDPGLGLRLIYFSYDVKMKEKGDIPEGYSVSREKKERFSLILESASTNQTSMYLCASSRPGRGDTQYFGPGTRLTVL.